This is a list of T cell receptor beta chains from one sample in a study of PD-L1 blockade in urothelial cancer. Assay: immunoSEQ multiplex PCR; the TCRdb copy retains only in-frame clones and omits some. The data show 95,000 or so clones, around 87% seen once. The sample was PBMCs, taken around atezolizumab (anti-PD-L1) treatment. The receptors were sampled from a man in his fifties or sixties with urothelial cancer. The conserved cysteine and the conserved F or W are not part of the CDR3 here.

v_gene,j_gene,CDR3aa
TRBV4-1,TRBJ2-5,ASSQNEGGPSETQY
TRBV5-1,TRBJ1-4,ASSLTAGGEKLF
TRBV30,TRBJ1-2,AWKAGGDGYT
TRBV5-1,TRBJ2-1,ASSPGTATNLEQF
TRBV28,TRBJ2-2,ASSLATGGTGELF
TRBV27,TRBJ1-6,ASSPGHPGSPLH
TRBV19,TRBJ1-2,ASRPTGKDYGYT
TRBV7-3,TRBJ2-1,ASSSWTSGGAEEQF
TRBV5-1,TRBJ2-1,ASSAGTGGSWEQF
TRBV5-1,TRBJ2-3,ASSWDSSRWDTQY
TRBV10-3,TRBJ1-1,AITRQGLNTEAF
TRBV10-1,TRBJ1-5,ASSETLDRASNQPQH
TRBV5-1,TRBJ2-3,ASSLGLAGSTDTQY
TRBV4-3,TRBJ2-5,ASSYDRGETQY
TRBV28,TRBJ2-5,ASGGGAEETQY
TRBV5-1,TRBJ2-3,ASSLVRGSSTDTQY
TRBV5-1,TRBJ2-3,ASSFTRGSTDTQY
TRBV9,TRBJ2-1,ASSVAGGRNEQF
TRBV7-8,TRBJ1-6,ASSLPSTPGGNSPLH
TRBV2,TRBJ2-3,ASSVGGANTDTQY
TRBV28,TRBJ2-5,ASSSSRGSGETQY
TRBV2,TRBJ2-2,ASSRETGQNTGELF
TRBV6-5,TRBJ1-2,ASQTRQGDGYT
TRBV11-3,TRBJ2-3,ASSRLAGEDTQY
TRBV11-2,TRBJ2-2,ALLGGTGELF
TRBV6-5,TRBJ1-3,ASSGTGIAGNTIY
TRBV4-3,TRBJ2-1,ASSQEFSGQYNEQF
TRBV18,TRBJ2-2,ASSIAQGIGELF
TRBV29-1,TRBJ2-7,SVGAGLGEQY
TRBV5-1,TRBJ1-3,ASSAGTAGNTIY
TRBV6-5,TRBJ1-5,ASSYRGPQSNQPQH
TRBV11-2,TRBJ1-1,ASATGEDTEAF
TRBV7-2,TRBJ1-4,ASSLGTGGQEKLF